These 5 T cell receptor beta chains were all obtained from the same sample, sequenced in a study of beta chain features in type 1 diabetes. Reverse transcribing all isolated RNA meant expressed TCRB transcripts were sequenced. Profiling relied on immunoSEQ multiplex PCR, and the TCRdb table lists in-frame clones only, not all of them. The table includes 300,000 to 350,000 clones, approximately 13% detected once. Notes on the study in general: TCRB CDR3s were moderately but significantly shorter in Type 1 diabetes patients in all four CD4+ subsets.

Their antigens remain unidentified. The sample comprised naive CD4+ T cells from blood. These TCRs come from a woman aged 18-29 years with type 1 diabetes.

The rearrangement joins TRBV7-3 to TRBJ2-3; D not resolved. This CDR3 contains 14 residues. Trimming stripped 1 base from V and 1 base from J, with 6 bases between. CDR1 is SGHTA, CDR2 FQGTGA, per germline. CDR3 in amino acids: CASSLKQGTDTQYF. For the CDR3, the DNA is TGTGCCAGCAGCTTAAAACAAGGCACAGATACGCAGTATTTT. Based on the CDR3 plus reference TRBV7-3 and TRBJ2-3, the full variable domain is GAGVSQTPSNKVTEKGKYVELRCDPISGHTALYWYRQSLGQGPEFLIYFQGTGAADDSGLPNDRFFAVRPEGSVSTLKIQRTERGDSAVYLCASSLKQGTDTQYFGPGTRLTVL.

This clone showed up just a few times. The chain links TRBV27 to TRBJ1-5; 7 nucleotides line up with TRBD1. V gave up 2 bases and J gave up 1 base; unmatched junction bases: 8. The CDR3 contains 17 residues. Germline-derived CDR1 and CDR2 are MNHEY and SMNVEV (reference sequence). CDR3: CASSLTPPTGSNQPQHF. In nucleotides, the CDR3 is TGTGCCAGCAGTTTAACCCCCCCGACAGGGAGCAATCAGCCCCAGCATTTT.

This clone occurred a few times. The rearrangement links TRBV5-1 to TRBJ2-3, with 15 bases identical to TRBD2. CDR1 and CDR2 from the germline V gene are SGHRS and YFSETQ. J lost 6 bases, V lost 4 bases, and 9 bases had no gene match. This CDR3 comprises 17 residues. CDR3 sequence: CASSRGTSGRRGDTQYF. The CDR3 coding sequence is TGCGCCAGCAGCCGCGGGACTAGCGGGAGGAGAGGGGATACGCAGTATTTT.

This clone showed up just a few times. The V and J genes are TRBV2 and TRBJ2-3; possibly TRBD1 for D (5 bases). V lost 7 bases and J 4 bases, leaving 9 bases between the germline ends. Germline V CDR1 and CDR2: SNHLY, FYNNEI. The CDR3 covers 12 residues. This chain's CDR3 is CASTGNPDTQYF. The CDR3 nucleotides read TGTGCCAGCACAGGGAACCCAGATACGCAGTATTTT. Supplemented by reference TRBV2 and TRBJ2-3, the full variable domain reads EPEVTQTPSHQVTQMGQEVILRCVPISNHLYFYWYRQILGQKVEFLVSFYNNEISEKSEIFDDQFSVERPDGSNFTLKIRSTKLEDSAMYFCASTGNPDTQYFGPGTRLTVL.

This clone was detected a few times. The chain employs TRBV19 and TRBJ1-2, with TRBD1 matching 8 bases. Trimming took 4 bases from V and 4 from J; bases not matched to a gene: 5. There are 14 residues in the CDR3. Germline CDR1 reads LNHDA; CDR2 reads SQIVND (reference sequence). CDR3 in amino acids: CASSTQGQVYGYTF. The DNA of the CDR3 is TGTGCCAGTAGTACCCAGGGACAGGTCTATGGCTACACCTTC.